These T cell receptor beta chains were read from a single sample in a study of cytomegalovirus exposure and HLA in healthy donors. Clones were read by immunoSEQ multiplex PCR, and TCRdb kept only the in-frame ones, dropping some. The table records approximately 170,000 clones, roughly 73% of them present only once. Specimen: PBMCs. These receptors came from a female donor in good health and CMV-seronegative. Both conserved end residues are part of each CDR3. The order of the fields is clone size, D gene, V gene, J gene, CDR3 protein, CDR3 DNA. A D gene is named only where the DNA matches it firmly. Clone sizes are given selectively: once, few, many, or a class where the clone is expanded.

size: NA; D: TRBD2; V: TRBV7-2; J: TRBJ2-3; CDR3: CASSPKGLAATDTQYF; DNA: TGTGCCAGCAGCCCGAAGGGACTAGCGGCCACAGATACGCAGTATTTT
size: NA; D: NA; V: TRBV7-3; J: TRBJ2-6; CDR3: CASSKQGSGANVLTF; DNA: TGTGCCAGCAGCAAACAGGGATCTGGGGCCAACGTCCTGACTTTC
size: NA; D: TRBD1; V: TRBV30; J: TRBJ1-5; CDR3: CAWSTTGVQPQHF; DNA: TGTGCCTGGAGTACTACAGGGGTCCAGCCCCAGCATTTT
size: NA; D: TRBD1; V: TRBV29-1; J: TRBJ1-1; CDR3: CSALTGGATEAFF; DNA: TGCAGCGCTTTGACAGGGGGCGCGACTGAAGCTTTCTTT
size: few; D: TRBD1; V: TRBV7-6; J: TRBJ1-1; CDR3: CASSSVFRGRGDTEAFF; DNA: TGTGCCAGCAGCTCCGTCTTCAGGGGGCGTGGGGACACTGAAGCTTTCTTT
size: NA; D: TRBD2; V: TRBV7-9; J: TRBJ2-3; CDR3: CASSPGLAGGNTDTQYF; DNA: TGTGCCAGCAGCCCAGGACTAGCGGGAGGCAACACAGATACGCAGTATTTT
size: NA; D: NA; V: TRBV19; J: TRBJ1-5; CDR3: CAKTDIGNQPQHF; DNA: TGTGCCAAAACAGATATTGGCAATCAGCCCCAGCATTTT
size: NA; D: NA; V: TRBV5-4; J: TRBJ2-1; CDR3: CASSFPGVPSSSYNEQFF; DNA: TGTGCCAGCAGCTTTCCGGGTGTCCCCTCGAGCTCCTACAATGAGCAGTTCTTC
size: NA; D: NA; V: TRBV7-3; J: TRBJ1-6; CDR3: CASSSSSYNSPLHF; DNA: TGTGCCAGCAGCTCTAGCTCCTATAATTCACCCCTCCACTTT
size: NA; D: NA; V: TRBV5-6; J: TRBJ2-5; CDR3: CASSLVGARSQETQYF; DNA: TGTGCCAGCAGCTTGGTGGGGGCGAGATCCCAAGAGACCCAGTACTTC
size: NA; D: NA; V: TRBV5-1; J: TRBJ2-1; CDR3: CASSWAGGAGNEQFF; DNA: TGCGCCAGCAGTTGGGCCGGGGGAGCAGGAAATGAGCAGTTCTTC
size: once; D: NA; V: TRBV9; J: TRBJ1-2; CDR3: CASSVGRGANYGYTF; DNA: TGTGCCAGCAGCGTAGGGAGGGGCGCTAACTATGGCTACACCTTC
size: NA; D: TRBD1; V: TRBV2; J: TRBJ1-2; CDR3: CANDDRGRWGVGYTF; DNA: TGTGCCAACGACGACAGGGGGCGGTGGGGGGTCGGCTACACCTTC
size: few; D: TRBD2; V: TRBV4-3; J: TRBJ2-7; CDR3: CASSQVSGETTYEQYF; DNA: TGCGCCAGCAGCCAAGTGAGCGGGGAGACCACCTACGAGCAGTACTTC
size: NA; D: NA; V: TRBV5-1; J: TRBJ2-2; CDR3: CATSKERRRGGGELFF; DNA: TGCGCCACATCCAAAGAAAGGCGGAGGGGTGGCGGGGAGCTGTTTTTT
size: NA; D: TRBD1; V: TRBV30; J: TRBJ1-2; CDR3: CAWSVGDRSGYTF; DNA: TGTGCCTGGAGTGTTGGGGACAGGAGTGGCTACACCTTC
size: NA; D: NA; V: TRBV30; J: TRBJ1-3; CDR3: CASGGGNTIYF; DNA: TGTGCCAGCGGGGGGGGGAACACCATATATTTT
size: NA; D: NA; V: TRBV28; J: TRBJ1-2; CDR3: CASSLHSGNYGYTF; DNA: TGTGCCAGCAGTTTGCATTCAGGGAACTATGGCTACACCTTC
size: NA; D: NA; V: TRBV4-1; J: TRBJ2-3; CDR3: CASSLRGGSPDTQYF; DNA: TGCGCCAGCAGCCTCCGGGGAGGTAGCCCAGATACGCAGTATTTT
size: NA; D: NA; V: TRBV2; J: TRBJ1-4; CDR3: CASSDRVATNEKLFF; DNA: TGTGCCAGCAGTGATCGGGTTGCAACTAATGAAAAACTGTTTTTT
size: once; D: TRBD2; V: TRBV18; J: TRBJ2-1; CDR3: CASSPSGGRRDNEQFF; DNA: TGTGCCAGCTCACCATCAGGCGGGAGGAGGGACAATGAGCAGTTCTTC
size: NA; D: NA; V: TRBV9; J: TRBJ2-1; CDR3: CASSVDWGINEQFF; DNA: TGTGCCAGCAGCGTAGACTGGGGCATCAATGAGCAGTTCTTC
size: NA; D: NA; V: TRBV7-9; J: TRBJ1-1; CDR3: CASSRQENTEAFF; DNA: TGTGCCAGCAGTAGGCAGGAGAACACTGAAGCTTTCTTT
size: NA; D: TRBD1; V: TRBV6-6; J: TRBJ2-5; CDR3: CASPTGGVGETQYF; DNA: TGTGCCAGTCCCACAGGGGGTGTGGGAGAGACCCAGTACTTC
size: NA; D: TRBD2; V: TRBV19; J: TRBJ2-1; CDR3: CASRSGREYNEQFF; DNA: TGTGCCAGTAGGAGCGGGAGGGAGTACAATGAGCAGTTCTTC
size: NA; D: TRBD1; V: TRBV27; J: TRBJ2-1; CDR3: CASSRTGVGYEQFF; DNA: TGTGCCAGCAGCCGGACAGGGGTAGGCTATGAGCAGTTCTTC
size: NA; D: NA; V: TRBV5-1; J: TRBJ1-4; CDR3: CASSGGYRDIATNEKLFF; DNA: TGCGCCAGCAGCGGAGGTTATAGGGACATAGCAACTAATGAAAAACTGTTTTTT
size: once; D: TRBD2; V: TRBV19; J: TRBJ2-5; CDR3: CASSNLAGVVTEETQYF; DNA: TGTGCCAGTAGTAATCTAGCGGGAGTGGTAACTGAAGAGACCCAGTACTTC
size: NA; D: NA; V: TRBV5-1; J: TRBJ1-4; CDR3: CASSAQGSEKLFF; DNA: TGCGCCAGCAGCGCCCAGGGGAGTGAAAAACTGTTTTTT
size: NA; D: NA; V: TRBV4-3; J: TRBJ2-3; CDR3: CASSAQIPDTQYF; DNA: TGCGCCAGCAGCGCCCAGATCCCTGATACGCAGTATTTT
size: NA; D: NA; V: TRBV5-8; J: TRBJ1-6; CDR3: CASSPRGTYNSPLHF; DNA: TGTGCCAGCAGCCCGCGCGGGACCTATAATTCACCCCTCCACTTT
size: NA; D: NA; V: TRBV6-5; J: TRBJ2-5; CDR3: CASSYSLAPRETQYF; DNA: TGTGCCAGCAGTTACTCATTAGCGCCTAGGGAGACCCAGTACTTC
size: NA; D: NA; V: TRBV5-8; J: TRBJ1-4; CDR3: CASSLAGDGRVGKLFF; DNA: TGTGCCAGCAGCTTGGCCGGGGATGGTAGGGTCGGAAAACTGTTTTTT
size: few; D: TRBD1; V: TRBV11-2; J: TRBJ2-7; CDR3: CASSLSGQGASEQYF; DNA: TGTGCCAGCAGCCTTTCGGGACAGGGGGCATCCGAGCAGTACTTC
size: once; D: NA; V: TRBV6-1; J: TRBJ1-4; CDR3: CASSATELGGKLFF; DNA: TGTGCCAGCAGTGCTACAGAGTTGGGGGGAAAACTGTTTTTT
size: NA; D: TRBD1; V: TRBV7-9; J: TRBJ2-5; CDR3: CASSLGQSKTQYF; DNA: TGTGCCAGCAGCTTGGGACAGTCCAAGACCCAGTACTTC
size: NA; D: TRBD2; V: TRBV7-3; J: TRBJ2-5; CDR3: CASSPTGLLEETQYF; DNA: TGTGCCAGCAGCCCCACGGGACTATTGGAAGAGACCCAGTACTTC
size: NA; D: TRBD1; V: TRBV27; J: TRBJ1-4; CDR3: CASSSDRAGEKLFF; DNA: TGTGCCAGCAGTTCCGACAGGGCAGGCGAAAAACTGTTTTTT
size: NA; D: TRBD1; V: TRBV5-4; J: TRBJ2-3; CDR3: CASRQGPVSTDTQYF; DNA: TGTGCCAGCCGACAGGGGCCCGTCTCCACAGATACGCAGTATTTT
size: NA; D: NA; V: TRBV5-4; J: TRBJ2-7; CDR3: CASSHVDRYEQYF; DNA: TGTGCCAGCAGCCATGTAGACAGATACGAGCAGTACTTC
size: NA; D: TRBD2; V: TRBV5-1; J: TRBJ2-5; CDR3: CASSLARASGGETQYF; DNA: TGCGCCAGCAGCTTGGCACGTGCTAGCGGGGGGGAGACCCAGTACTTC
size: NA; D: TRBD1; V: TRBV5-4; J: TRBJ2-1; CDR3: CASSPGGTTYNEQFF; DNA: TGTGCCAGCAGCCCAGGGGGAACAACCTACAATGAGCAGTTCTTC
size: NA; D: TRBD1; V: TRBV6-1; J: TRBJ2-6; CDR3: CASSDYRGGANVLTF; DNA: TGTGCCAGCAGTGATTACAGGGGAGGGGCCAACGTCCTGACTTTC
size: NA; D: NA; V: TRBV28; J: TRBJ1-2; CDR3: CASAPPAGNGYTF; DNA: TGTGCCAGCGCACCCCCAGCGGGTAATGGCTACACCTTC
size: NA; D: TRBD1; V: TRBV29-1; J: TRBJ2-2; CDR3: CSVGQGLGELFF; DNA: TGCAGCGTGGGACAGGGTCTTGGGGAGCTGTTTTTT